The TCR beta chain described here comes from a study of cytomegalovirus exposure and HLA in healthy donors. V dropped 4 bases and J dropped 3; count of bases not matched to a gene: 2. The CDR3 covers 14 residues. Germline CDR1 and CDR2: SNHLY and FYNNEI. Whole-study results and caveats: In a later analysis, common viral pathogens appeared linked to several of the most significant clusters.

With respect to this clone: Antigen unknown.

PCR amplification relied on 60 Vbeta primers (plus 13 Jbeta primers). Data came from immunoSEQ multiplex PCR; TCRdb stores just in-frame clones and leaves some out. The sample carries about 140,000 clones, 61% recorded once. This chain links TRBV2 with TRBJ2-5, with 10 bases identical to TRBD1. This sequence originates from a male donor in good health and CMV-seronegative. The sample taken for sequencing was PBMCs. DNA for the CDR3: TGTGCCAGCAGTGGACAGGGGGCGGAAGAGACCCAGTACTTC. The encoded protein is CASSGQGAEETQYF. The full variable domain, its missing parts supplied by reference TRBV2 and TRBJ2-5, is EPEVTQTPSHQVTQMGQEVILRCVPISNHLYFYWYRQILGQKVEFLVSFYNNEISEKSEIFDDQFSVERPDGSNFTLKIRSTKLEDSAMYFCASSGQGAEETQYFGPGTRLLVL.